The 8 T cell receptor beta chains listed next were all sequenced from one sample in a study of molecular identifiers for immune sequencing clone quantification. MiXCR, run by TCRdb on the PCR reads, gives a single entry per CDR3 protein. The table lists approximately 36,000 distinct CDR3 sequences, under 20% of them singletons. The sample consisted of naive CD8+ T cells from blood, with Jurkat cell RNA spiked in. The subset: FACS-sorted CD8+CD4-CCR7+CD45RA+ naive T cells. These receptors were taken from a human donor in good health. Some libraries in this study had Jurkat cell RNA spiked in.

This clonotype was detected ten times or more. The chain carries TRBV5-5 and TRBJ2-2; D is unclear. V was clipped by 2 bases and J by 3 bases, with 2 bases between them. This CDR3 has 12 amino acids. Germline lookup yields CDR1 SGHKS and CDR2 YYEKEE (reference sequence). CDR3 region: CASSFHTGELFF. In DNA, the CDR3 is TGTGCCAGCAGCTTCCACACCGGGGAGCTGTTTTTT.

Regarding this clonotype: This may be a read error: a much more frequent sequence differs by one nucleotide. J is TRBJ2-3 and V is TRBV4-1; the D gene could be TRBD1 or TRBD2 (5 bases each). CDR1 and CDR2 (germline): MGHRA, YSYEKL. The CDR3 runs to 18 residues. V lost 3 bases and J lost 4, with 23 bases in between. DNA for the CDR3: TGCGCCAGCAGCCACTCTCCGGGACCCAATGGGATCGCAGATACGCAGTATTTT. It encodes CASSHSPGPNGIADTQYF.

The V and J genes are TRBV28 and TRBJ2-7; 7 bases align to TRBD1. Germline CDR1 is MDHEN and CDR2 is SYDVKM. The CDR3 sequence is 14 residues long. J was trimmed by 6 bases and V by 5 bases; bases with no gene match: 10. The CDR3: CASSPYKQGLEQYF. CDR3 in DNA: TGTGCCAGCAGTCCTTACAAACAGGGGCTCGAGCAGTACTTC.

This clonotype appeared many times. CDR3 bases: TGCGCCAGCACCGGACAGGAATCCTACGAGCAGTACTTC. Translating it yields CASTGQESYEQYF. V and J are TRBV4-1 and TRBJ2-7, with 7 bases lining up with TRBD1. CDR3 length equals 13 residues. CDR1 and CDR2 from the germline V gene are MGHRA and YSYEKL. J lost 1 base, V lost 7 bases, and 4 bases had no gene match.

This clonotype was counted many times. The V call is TRBV29-1, the J call TRBJ2-7, with D possibly matching TRBD1 (6 bases). CDR1 and CDR2 (germline): SQVTM, ANQGSEA. The CDR3 sequence is 13 residues long. The V end lost 7 bases, the J end lost 4 bases, and 17 bases lay between the germline ends. CDR3 sequence: CSARGGSMYEQYF. The CDR3 coding sequence is TGCAGCGCCCGTGGGGGCAGTATGTACGAGCAGTACTTC.

This clonotype was counted a few times. The chain joins TRBV6-2 or TRBV6-3 to TRBJ2-1; the D gene could be TRBD1 or TRBD2 (5 bases each). V lost 6 bases and J lost 10, with 13 bases in between. CDR1 is MNHEY, CDR2 SVGEGT, per germline. The CDR3 has 12 residues. The CDR3 loop is CASRVGAGEQFF. The CDR3 coding sequence is TGTGCCAGCAGAGTCGGGGCTGGGGAGCAGTTCTTC.

The genes are TRBV20-1 and TRBJ2-1; TRBD1 matches at 9 bases. Germline V lookup: CDR1 DFQATT, CDR2 SNEGSKA (reference sequence). The V segment lost 5 bases and the J segment 0 bases; nucleotides outside the gene matches: 5. The CDR3 is made up of 15 amino acids. The CDR3 region has the DNA TGCAGTGCTTCTCCGGGACAGGGCTCCTACAATGAGCAGTTCTTC. It translates to CSASPGQGSYNEQFF.

In this sample, this clonotype turned up many times. This rearrangement joins TRBV4-3 to TRBJ2-7; D remains ambiguous. Trimming took 1 base from V and 4 from J, leaving 14 bases between them. The CDR3 length is 15 residues. Germline CDR1 reads LGHNA; CDR2 reads YSLEER. The CDR3 DNA is TGCGCCAGCAGCCAAGCGCTAGGGTCTGCATACGAGCAGTACTTC. This gives the protein CASSQALGSAYEQYF.